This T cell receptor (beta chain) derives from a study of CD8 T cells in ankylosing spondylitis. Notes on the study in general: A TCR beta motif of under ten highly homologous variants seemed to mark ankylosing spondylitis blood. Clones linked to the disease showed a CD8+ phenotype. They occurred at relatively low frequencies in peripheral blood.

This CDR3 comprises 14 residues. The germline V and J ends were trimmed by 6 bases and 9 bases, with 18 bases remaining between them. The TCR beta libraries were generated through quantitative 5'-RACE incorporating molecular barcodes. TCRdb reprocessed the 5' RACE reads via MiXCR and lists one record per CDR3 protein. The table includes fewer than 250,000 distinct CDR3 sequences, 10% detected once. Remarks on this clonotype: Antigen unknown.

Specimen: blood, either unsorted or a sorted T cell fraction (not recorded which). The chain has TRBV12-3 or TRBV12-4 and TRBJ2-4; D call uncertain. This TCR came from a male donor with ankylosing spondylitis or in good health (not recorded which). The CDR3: CASSPEDSSGIQYF. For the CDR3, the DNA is TGTGCCAGCAGCCCGGAAGACTCCTCGGGCATTCAGTACTTC.